These T cell receptor beta chains were read from a single sample in a study of cytomegalovirus exposure and HLA in healthy donors. Generated by immunoSEQ multiplex PCR, the TCRdb table keeps only in-frame clones and is missing some. Of roughly 240,000 clones in the sample, roughly 84% were seen once. Source material: PBMCs. These receptors were collected from a girl aged 2-15 years in good health and CMV-seronegative. CDR3s include the opening cysteine and the closing phenylalanine or tryptophan. Fields, in order: clone size, J gene, V gene, D gene, CDR3 DNA, CDR3 protein. A D gene is named only where the DNA matches it firmly. The listing skips clone size in some rows; elsewhere it reads once, few, many or a size class.

few,TRBJ2-7,TRBV19,-,TGTGCCAGTAGTATAGATGACAGCTACGAGCAGTACTTC,CASSIDDSYEQYF
-,TRBJ1-1,TRBV7-9,TRBD1,TGTGCCAGCAGTTCCTCAGGGGGCGGTTCCGAAGCTTTCTTT,CASSSSGGGSEAFF
-,TRBJ2-1,TRBV30,TRBD1,TGCGCCTGGCGCTACAGGGGAAGCTCCTACAATGAGCAGTTCTTC,CAWRYRGSSYNEQFF
-,TRBJ1-2,TRBV11-2,TRBD1,TGTGCCAGCAGCTTAGGAACCGGGACAGGATCCGTCGGCTATGGCTACACCTTC,CASSLGTGTGSVGYGYTF
-,TRBJ2-3,TRBV27,-,TGTGCCAGCAGTTTACGGGGAGGTACGCAGTATTTT,CASSLRGGTQYF
-,TRBJ1-2,TRBV6-5,-,TGTGCCAGCAGGTCACCTGGCGAGGCGGGCTACACCTTC,CASRSPGEAGYTF
-,TRBJ1-3,TRBV25-1,-,TGTGCCAGCAGTGAATGGAGAGGGCAAGGAAACACCATATATTTT,CASSEWRGQGNTIYF
once,TRBJ1-2,TRBV19,TRBD1,TGTGCCAGCACGACCCCGACAGGGGGGGTCTATGGCTACACCTTC,CASTTPTGGVYGYTF
-,TRBJ2-5,TRBV9,-,TGTGCCAGCAGCGGCAGCAGGGCAGAGACCCAGTACTTC,CASSGSRAETQYF
-,TRBJ2-7,TRBV19,TRBD2,TGTGCCAGTAGTATACCCACTTCTAGCGGGGGCTCCTACGAGCAGTACTTC,CASSIPTSSGGSYEQYF
-,TRBJ2-7,TRBV29-1,TRBD2,TGCAGCGTTTTCCTAGCGGACCACTACGAGCAGTACTTC,CSVFLADHYEQYF
-,TRBJ2-3,TRBV5-1,TRBD2,TGCGCCAGCAGCTTATTGACTAGCGGGAGCAACACAGATACGCAGTATTTT,CASSLLTSGSNTDTQYF
-,TRBJ2-1,TRBV2,TRBD2,TGTGCCACCCGACGAAGACTAGCCAGCTCCTACAATGAGCAGTTCTTC,CATRRRLASSYNEQFF
-,TRBJ2-1,TRBV18,TRBD2,TGTGCCAGCTCAAAGCGGGGGTCCTACAATGAGCAGTTCTTC,CASSKRGSYNEQFF
-,TRBJ2-1,TRBV4-1,TRBD2,TGCGCCAGCAGCCCCTCCCCCCCGAGGACTAGCGGGGGGATCGAGCAGTTCTTC,CASSPSPPRTSGGIEQFF
-,TRBJ1-2,TRBV6-6,-,TGTGCCAGCAGCCCGGGGGAGGGGCGAAACTATGGCTACACCTTC,CASSPGEGRNYGYTF
-,TRBJ2-6,TRBV28,-,TGTGCCAGCAGTTTAACACAGGCTTCTGGGGCCAACGTCCTGACTTTC,CASSLTQASGANVLTF
-,TRBJ1-2,TRBV5-1,TRBD1,TGCGCCAGCAGCCAAAGTTTAATCGACAGGGTGGCCTATGGCTACACCTTC,CASSQSLIDRVAYGYTF
-,TRBJ1-2,TRBV29-1,TRBD1,TGCAGCGTTGACGGACAGGGGAGGGGTTACGGCTACACCTTC,CSVDGQGRGYGYTF
-,TRBJ1-6,TRBV15,-,TGTGCCACCAGCAGAGAGGGGACTCTCAGCTCCTATAATTCACCCCTCCACTTT,CATSREGTLSSYNSPLHF
-,TRBJ2-1,TRBV5-1,TRBD2,TGCGCCAGCAGCCCCTCTAGCGGATCCTACAATGAGCAGTTCTTC,CASSPSSGSYNEQFF
few,TRBJ2-1,TRBV7-2,TRBD2,TGTGCCAGCAGCTCCCCTAGCGGGAGACAGCAGTTCTTC,CASSSPSGRQQFF
-,TRBJ2-2,TRBV15,-,TGTGCCACCAGCAGAGGACTTGAGACCGGGGAGCTGTTTTTT,CATSRGLETGELFF
-,TRBJ2-1,TRBV9,TRBD2,TGTGCCAGCAGCGCAGGAGTAGCGGGGGCTGGGAATGAGCAGTTCTTC,CASSAGVAGAGNEQFF
-,TRBJ1-4,TRBV11-2,-,TGTGCCAGCAGCTTCGAGGAAAAACTGTTTTTT,CASSFEEKLFF
-,TRBJ1-2,TRBV5-4,TRBD1,TGTGCCAGCAGCCTGCGACAGGGTGACTATGGCTACACCTTC,CASSLRQGDYGYTF
-,TRBJ2-3,TRBV29-1,TRBD2,TGCAGCGCTTTAGCGGGGGGGAGCACAGATACGCAGTATTTT,CSALAGGSTDTQYF
-,TRBJ2-1,TRBV15,TRBD2,TGTGCCACCAGCAGAGATCCGGAGGGAGGGCACAATGAGCAGTTCTTC,CATSRDPEGGHNEQFF
once,TRBJ2-2,TRBV5-4,TRBD2,TGTGCCAGCAGCTTGGAGCCTAGCGGGAGTCGTGGGGAGCTGTTTTTT,CASSLEPSGSRGELFF
-,TRBJ2-7,TRBV5-1,-,TGCGCCAGCAGCTTGGCTTCCAGGGTGATCTCCTACGAGCAGTACTTC,CASSLASRVISYEQYF
once,TRBJ2-5,TRBV6-6,TRBD2,TGTGCCAGCAGCCCATCGGGACTAAAAGAGACCCAGTACTTC,CASSPSGLKETQYF
-,TRBJ2-1,TRBV6-4,-,TGTGCCAGCAGCCTAATCGGTAACGCCTACAATGAGCAGTTCTTC,CASSLIGNAYNEQFF
-,TRBJ2-3,TRBV5-1,-,TGCGCCAGCAGCTTGGAAGAGGGCGCAGATACGCAGTATTTT,CASSLEEGADTQYF
-,TRBJ2-7,TRBV5-1,TRBD2,TGCGCCAGCAGCTCGCGACTAGCGGGCCTATCCTACGAGCAGTACTTC,CASSSRLAGLSYEQYF
-,TRBJ2-3,TRBV9,TRBD1,TGTGCCAGCAGCGTCAGACAGGGCGGCACAGATACGCAGTATTTT,CASSVRQGGTDTQYF
-,TRBJ1-1,TRBV2,-,TGTGCCAGCAGTGAGGAAACGGGCACTGAAGCTTTCTTT,CASSEETGTEAFF
-,TRBJ2-3,TRBV5-4,-,TGTGCCAGCAGCTTAGTAGCAGATACGCAGTATTTT,CASSLVADTQYF
-,TRBJ2-3,TRBV2,TRBD2,TGTGCCAGCCCGGGCGGGAGCGCAGATACGCAGTATTTT,CASPGGSADTQYF
once,TRBJ2-5,TRBV5-1,-,TGCGCCAGCAGCTTGGCCATTGAGGAGACCCAGTACTTC,CASSLAIEETQYF
few,TRBJ2-7,TRBV27,TRBD1,TGTGCCAGCAGTCCGGGACAGGGCCCCTACGAGCAGTACTTC,CASSPGQGPYEQYF
-,TRBJ1-2,TRBV27,-,TGTGCCAGCAGTGCCTCCGGGACTTTGGACTATGGCTACACCTTC,CASSASGTLDYGYTF
-,TRBJ1-5,TRBV12-5,-,TGTGCTAGTGGTTTGGTAACAGGGAACGCCAATCAGCCCCAGCATTTT,CASGLVTGNANQPQHF
once,TRBJ2-7,TRBV7-5,-,TGTGTCAGCCGATCCGTGGACAGCGCCGACACCTACGAGCAGTACTTC,CVSRSVDSADTYEQYF
-,TRBJ2-3,TRBV13,TRBD2,TGTGCCAGCCAAGCGGGGGGCCGAAGCTTGACAGATACGCAGTATTTT,CASQAGGRSLTDTQYF
-,TRBJ2-1,TRBV10-2,TRBD2,TGCGCCAGCAGTGAGTCGGTTGGACTAGCGATCGGTGTAGGGCAGTTCTTC,CASSESVGLAIGVGQFF